The subject of this entry is one T cell receptor (beta chain). Its antigen is unknown. This entry comes from a study of cytomegalovirus exposure and HLA in healthy donors. Findings and caveats of the study: Reports showed the classifier diagnosing cytomegalovirus status with high specificity and sensitivity. With later analysis, a missense DCLRE1C variant became linked to TCR beta V- and J-gene trimming.

Trimming stripped 1 base from V and 2 bases from J, with 13 bases between. Germline V gives CDR1 LNHNV, CDR2 YYDKDF (reference sequence). The CDR3 sequence is 16 residues long. This PCR relied on a set of 60 Vbeta primers and 13 Jbeta primers. Clones were sequenced by immunoSEQ multiplex PCR, and TCRdb holds only the in-frame ones, with some missing. The sample carries fewer than 90,000 clones, 60% to 80% recorded once. Sequenced material: PBMCs. The chain links TRBV15 to TRBJ2-3; D is perhaps TRBD2 (6 bases). The sequence was obtained from a female donor in good health and CMV-seronegative. The CDR3 loop is CATSRGDSGPTDTQYF. CDR3 DNA: TGTGCCACCAGCAGAGGGGATAGCGGACCCACAGATACGCAGTATTTT.